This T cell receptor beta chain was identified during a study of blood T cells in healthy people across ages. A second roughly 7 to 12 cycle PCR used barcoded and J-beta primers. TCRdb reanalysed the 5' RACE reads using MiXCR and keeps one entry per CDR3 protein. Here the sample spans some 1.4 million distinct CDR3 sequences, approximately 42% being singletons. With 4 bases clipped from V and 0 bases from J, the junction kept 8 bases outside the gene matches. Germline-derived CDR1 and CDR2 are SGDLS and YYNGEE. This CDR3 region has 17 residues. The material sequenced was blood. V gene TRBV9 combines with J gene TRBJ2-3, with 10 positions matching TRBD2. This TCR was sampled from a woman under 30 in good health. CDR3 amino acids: CASSTSGLAESTDTQYF. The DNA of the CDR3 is TGTGCCAGCAGCACATCAGGACTAGCGGAGAGCACAGATACGCAGTATTTT.